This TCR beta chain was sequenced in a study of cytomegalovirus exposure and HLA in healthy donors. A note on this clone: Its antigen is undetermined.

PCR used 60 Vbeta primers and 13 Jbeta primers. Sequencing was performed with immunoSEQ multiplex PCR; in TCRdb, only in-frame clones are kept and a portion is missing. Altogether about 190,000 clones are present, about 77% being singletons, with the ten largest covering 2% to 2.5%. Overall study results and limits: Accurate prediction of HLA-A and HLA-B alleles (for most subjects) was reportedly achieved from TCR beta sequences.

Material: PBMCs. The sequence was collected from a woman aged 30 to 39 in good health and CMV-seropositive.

The CDR3, as DNA: TGTGCCAGCAGCCCCCGACAGGAAGGGAGCTACACCTTC. It translates to CASSPRQEGSYTF. The rearrangement links TRBV5-6 to TRBJ1-2, with TRBD1 as a possible D gene (6 bases). This CDR3 spans 13 amino acids. CDR1 is SGHDT, CDR2 YYEEEE, per germline. The V end was cut by 4 bases, the J end by 9 bases, with 16 bases between.